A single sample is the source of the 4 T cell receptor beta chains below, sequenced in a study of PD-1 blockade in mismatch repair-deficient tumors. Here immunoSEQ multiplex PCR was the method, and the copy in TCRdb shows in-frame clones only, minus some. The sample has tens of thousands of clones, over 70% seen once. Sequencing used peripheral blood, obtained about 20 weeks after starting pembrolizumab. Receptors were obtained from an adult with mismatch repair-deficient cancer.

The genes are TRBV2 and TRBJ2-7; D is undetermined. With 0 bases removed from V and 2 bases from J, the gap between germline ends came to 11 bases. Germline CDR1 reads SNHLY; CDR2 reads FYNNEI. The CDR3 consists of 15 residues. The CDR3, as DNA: TGTGCCAGCAGTGAAGCGCTTCCGGCCACCTACGAGCAGTACTTC. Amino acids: CASSEALPATYEQYF.

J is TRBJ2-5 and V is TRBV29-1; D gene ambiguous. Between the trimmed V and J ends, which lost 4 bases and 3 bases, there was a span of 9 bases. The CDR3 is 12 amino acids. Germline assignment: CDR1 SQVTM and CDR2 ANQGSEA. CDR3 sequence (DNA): TGCAGCGTTGTATTACAGAAAGAGACCCAGTACTTC. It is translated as CSVVLQKETQYF.

CDR3 in DNA: TGTGCCAGCGGACAGTTCGGATTAAGCACAGATACGCAGTATTTT. Translating gives CASGQFGLSTDTQYF. The V and J genes are TRBV5-6 and TRBJ2-3; D is possibly TRBD1 (6 bases). This CDR3 contains 15 residues. The V gene's germline CDR1 is SGHDT and CDR2 YYEEEE. Trimming removed 7 bases at V and 0 bases at J, with 15 bases between.

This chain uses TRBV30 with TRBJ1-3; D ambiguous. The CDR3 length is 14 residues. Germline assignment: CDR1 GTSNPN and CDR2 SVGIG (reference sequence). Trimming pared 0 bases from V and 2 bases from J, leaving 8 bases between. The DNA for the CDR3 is TGTGCCTGGAGTGTAGGCGAGGCTGGAAACACCATATATTTT. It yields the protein CAWSVGEAGNTIYF.